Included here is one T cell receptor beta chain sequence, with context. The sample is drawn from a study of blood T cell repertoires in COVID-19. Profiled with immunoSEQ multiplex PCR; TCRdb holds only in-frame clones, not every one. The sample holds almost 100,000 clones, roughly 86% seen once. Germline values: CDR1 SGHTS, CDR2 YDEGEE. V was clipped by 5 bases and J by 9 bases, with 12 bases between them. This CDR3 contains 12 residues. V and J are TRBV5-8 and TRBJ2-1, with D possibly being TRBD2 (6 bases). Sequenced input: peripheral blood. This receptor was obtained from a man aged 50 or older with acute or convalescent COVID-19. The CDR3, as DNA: TGTGCCAGCAGTTACCCGGGAGTTGAGCAGTTCTTC. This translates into CASSYPGVEQFF. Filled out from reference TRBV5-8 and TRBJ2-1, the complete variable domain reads EAGVTQSPTHLIKTRGQQATLRCSPISGHTSVYWYQQALGLGLQFLLWYDEGEERNRGNFPPRFSGRQFPNYSSELNVNALELEDSALYLCASSYPGVEQFFGPGTRLTVL.